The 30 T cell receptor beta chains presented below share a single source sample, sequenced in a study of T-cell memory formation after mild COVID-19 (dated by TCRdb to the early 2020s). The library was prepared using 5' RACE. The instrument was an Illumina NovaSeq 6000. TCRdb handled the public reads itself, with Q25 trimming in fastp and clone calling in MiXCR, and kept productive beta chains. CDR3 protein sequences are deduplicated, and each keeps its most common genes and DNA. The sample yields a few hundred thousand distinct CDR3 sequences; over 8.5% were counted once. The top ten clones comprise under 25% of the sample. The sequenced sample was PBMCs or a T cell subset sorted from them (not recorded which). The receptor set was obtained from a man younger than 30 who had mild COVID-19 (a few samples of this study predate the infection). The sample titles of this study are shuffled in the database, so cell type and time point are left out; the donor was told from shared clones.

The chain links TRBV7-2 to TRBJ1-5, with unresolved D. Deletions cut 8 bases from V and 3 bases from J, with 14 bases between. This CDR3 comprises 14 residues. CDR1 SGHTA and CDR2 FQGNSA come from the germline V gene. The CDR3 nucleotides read TGTGCCAGCGAGCCTGACATATACAATCAGCCCCAGCATTTT. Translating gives CASEPDIYNQPQHF.

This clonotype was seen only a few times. Here the CDR3 reads CAISDGTDTSPLHF. The DNA for the CDR3 is TGTGCCATCAGTGACGGGACAGATACTTCACCCCTCCACTTT. The chain employs TRBV10-3 and TRBJ1-6, with TRBD1 matching over 7 bases. Germline CDR1 and CDR2: ENHRY and SYGVKD. V lost 3 bases to trimming and J lost 9 bases; unmatched junction nucleotides: 5. The length of the CDR3 is 14 residues.

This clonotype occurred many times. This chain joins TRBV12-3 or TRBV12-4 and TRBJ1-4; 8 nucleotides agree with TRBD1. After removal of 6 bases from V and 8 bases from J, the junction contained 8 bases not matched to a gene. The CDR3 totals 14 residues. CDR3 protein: CASSPTGVVEKLFF. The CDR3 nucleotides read TGTGCCAGCAGCCCGACAGGGGTAGTGGAAAAACTGTTTTTT.

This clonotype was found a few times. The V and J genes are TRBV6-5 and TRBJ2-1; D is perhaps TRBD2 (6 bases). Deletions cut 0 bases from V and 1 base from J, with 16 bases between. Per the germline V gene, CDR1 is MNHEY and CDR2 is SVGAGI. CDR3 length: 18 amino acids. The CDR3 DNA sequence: TGTGCCAGCAGTTACTCGGCGTTGACGGCGGGGTCCTACAATGAGCAGTTCTTC. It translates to CASSYSALTAGSYNEQFF.

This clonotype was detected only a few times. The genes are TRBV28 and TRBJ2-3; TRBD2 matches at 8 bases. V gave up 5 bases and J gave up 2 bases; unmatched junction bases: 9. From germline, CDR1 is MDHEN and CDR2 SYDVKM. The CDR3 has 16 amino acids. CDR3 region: CASSPERGSNTDTQYF. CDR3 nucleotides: TGTGCCAGCAGTCCCGAGCGGGGGTCAAACACAGATACGCAGTATTTT.

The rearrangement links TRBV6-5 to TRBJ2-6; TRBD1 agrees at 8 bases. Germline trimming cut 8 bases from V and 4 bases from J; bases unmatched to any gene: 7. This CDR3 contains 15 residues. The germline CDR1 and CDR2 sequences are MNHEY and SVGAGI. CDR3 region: CASGQGWSGANVLTF. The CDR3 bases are TGTGCCAGCGGACAGGGTTGGTCCGGGGCCAACGTCCTGACTTTC.

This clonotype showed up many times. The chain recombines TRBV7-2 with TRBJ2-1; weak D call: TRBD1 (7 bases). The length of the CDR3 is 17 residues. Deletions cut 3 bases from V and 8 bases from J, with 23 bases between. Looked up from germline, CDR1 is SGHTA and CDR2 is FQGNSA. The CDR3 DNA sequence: TGTGCCAGCAGCTTCGACAGGGAGGCTAGCACTGTTGATGAGCAGTTCTTC. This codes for CASSFDREASTVDEQFF. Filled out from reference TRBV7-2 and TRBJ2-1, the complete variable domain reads GAGVSQSPSNKVTEKGKDVELRCDPISGHTALYWYRQSLGQGLEFLIYFQGNSAPDKSGLPSDRFSAERTGGSVSTLTIQRTQQEDSAVYLCASSFDREASTVDEQFFGPGTRLTVL.

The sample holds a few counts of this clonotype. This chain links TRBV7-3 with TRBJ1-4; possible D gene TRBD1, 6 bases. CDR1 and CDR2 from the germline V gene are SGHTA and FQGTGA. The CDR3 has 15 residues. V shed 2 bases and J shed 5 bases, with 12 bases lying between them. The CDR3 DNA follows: TGTGCCAGCAGCTTATTAGGGGGGGAAAATGAAAAACTGTTTTTT. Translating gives CASSLLGGENEKLFF.

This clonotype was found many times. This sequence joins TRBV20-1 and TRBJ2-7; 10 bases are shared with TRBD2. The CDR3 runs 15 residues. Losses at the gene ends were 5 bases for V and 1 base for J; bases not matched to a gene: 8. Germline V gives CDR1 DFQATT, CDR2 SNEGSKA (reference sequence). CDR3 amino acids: CSASDLAGASYEQYF. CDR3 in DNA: TGCAGTGCTTCCGACCTAGCGGGAGCTTCCTACGAGCAGTACTTC.

CDR3 DNA sequence: TGCAGCGCCAGGGGTTCGGGCTATGGCTACACCTTC. The encoded protein is CSARGSGYGYTF. The V and J genes are TRBV29-1 and TRBJ1-2; TRBD1 might be the D (6 bases). There are 12 residues in the CDR3. V was pared by 7 bases and J by 4 bases, with 13 bases between. CDR1 and CDR2 (germline): SQVTM, ANQGSEA.

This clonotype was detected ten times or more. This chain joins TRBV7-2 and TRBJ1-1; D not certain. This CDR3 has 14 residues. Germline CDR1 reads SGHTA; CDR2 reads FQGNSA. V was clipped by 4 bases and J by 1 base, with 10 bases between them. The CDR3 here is CASSSGIPNTEAFF. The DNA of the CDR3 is TGTGCCAGCAGCTCTGGGATCCCGAACACTGAAGCTTTCTTT.

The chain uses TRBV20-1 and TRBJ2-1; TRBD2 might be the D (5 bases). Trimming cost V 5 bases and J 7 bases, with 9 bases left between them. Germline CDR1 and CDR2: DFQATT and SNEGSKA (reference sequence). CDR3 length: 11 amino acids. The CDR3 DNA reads TGCAGTGCTGAACCGGGGAATGAGCAGTTCTTC. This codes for CSAEPGNEQFF.

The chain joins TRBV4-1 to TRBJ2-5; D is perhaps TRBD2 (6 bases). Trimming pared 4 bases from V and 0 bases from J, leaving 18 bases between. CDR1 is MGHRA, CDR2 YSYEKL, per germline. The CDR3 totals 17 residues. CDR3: CASSPAGRRAYQETQYF. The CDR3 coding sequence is TGCGCCAGCAGCCCCGCCGGTAGGAGGGCGTACCAAGAGACCCAGTACTTC.

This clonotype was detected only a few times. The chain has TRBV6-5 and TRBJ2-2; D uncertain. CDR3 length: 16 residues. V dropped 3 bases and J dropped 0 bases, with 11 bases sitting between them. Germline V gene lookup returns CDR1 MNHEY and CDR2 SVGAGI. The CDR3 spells CASSYSSVTNTGELFF. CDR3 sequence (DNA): TGTGCCAGCAGTTATTCGTCGGTGACGAACACCGGGGAGCTGTTTTTT.

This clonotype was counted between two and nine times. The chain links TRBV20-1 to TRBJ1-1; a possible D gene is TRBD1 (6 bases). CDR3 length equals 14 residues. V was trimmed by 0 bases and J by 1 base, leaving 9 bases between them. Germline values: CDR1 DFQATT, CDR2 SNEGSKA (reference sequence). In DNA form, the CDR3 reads TGCAGTGCTAGAGAGGGGGCGCCGAACACTGAAGCTTTCTTT. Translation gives CSAREGAPNTEAFF.

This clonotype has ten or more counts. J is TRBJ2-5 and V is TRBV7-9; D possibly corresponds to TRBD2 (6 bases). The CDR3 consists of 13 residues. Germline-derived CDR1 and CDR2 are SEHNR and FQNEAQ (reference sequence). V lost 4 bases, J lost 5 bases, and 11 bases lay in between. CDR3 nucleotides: TGTGCCAGCAGCTCGGGACTGTGGGAGACCCAGTACTTC. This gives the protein CASSSGLWETQYF. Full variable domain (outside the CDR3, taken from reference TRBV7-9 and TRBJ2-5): DTGVSQNPRHKITKRGQNVTFRCDPISEHNRLYWYRQTLGQGPEFLTYFQNEAQLEKSRLLSDRFSAERPKGSFSTLEIQRTEQGDSAMYLCASSSGLWETQYFGPGTRLLVL.

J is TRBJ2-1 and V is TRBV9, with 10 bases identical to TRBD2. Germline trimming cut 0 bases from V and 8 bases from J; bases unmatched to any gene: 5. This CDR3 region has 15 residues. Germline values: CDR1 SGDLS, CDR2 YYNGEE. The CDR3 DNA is TGTGCCAGCAGCGTAGTTCCAGCGGGGGGGCATGAGCAGTTCTTC. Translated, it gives CASSVVPAGGHEQFF. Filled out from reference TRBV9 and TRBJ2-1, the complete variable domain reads DSGVTQTPKHLITATGQRVTLRCSPRSGDLSVYWYQQSLDQGLQFLIQYYNGEERAKGNILERFSAQQFPDLHSELNLSSLELGDSALYFCASSVVPAGGHEQFFGPGTRLTVL.

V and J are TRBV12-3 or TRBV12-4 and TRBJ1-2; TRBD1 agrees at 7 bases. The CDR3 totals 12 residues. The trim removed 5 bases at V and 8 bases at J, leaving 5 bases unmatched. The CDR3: CASSATGVGYTF. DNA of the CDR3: TGTGCCAGCAGTGCAACAGGGGTCGGCTACACCTTC.

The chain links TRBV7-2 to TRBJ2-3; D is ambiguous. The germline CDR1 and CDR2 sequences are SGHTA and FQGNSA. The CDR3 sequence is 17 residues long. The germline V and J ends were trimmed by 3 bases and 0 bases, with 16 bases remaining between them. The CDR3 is CASSFPDDGRSTDTQYF. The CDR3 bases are TGTGCCAGCAGCTTCCCGGATGATGGGCGCAGCACAGATACGCAGTATTTT.

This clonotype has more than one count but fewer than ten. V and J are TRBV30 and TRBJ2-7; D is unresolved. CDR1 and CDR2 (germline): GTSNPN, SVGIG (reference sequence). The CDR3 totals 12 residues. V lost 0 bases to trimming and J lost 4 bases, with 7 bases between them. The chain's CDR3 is CAWSVHGYEQYF. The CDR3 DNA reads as TGTGCCTGGAGTGTACACGGATACGAGCAGTACTTC.

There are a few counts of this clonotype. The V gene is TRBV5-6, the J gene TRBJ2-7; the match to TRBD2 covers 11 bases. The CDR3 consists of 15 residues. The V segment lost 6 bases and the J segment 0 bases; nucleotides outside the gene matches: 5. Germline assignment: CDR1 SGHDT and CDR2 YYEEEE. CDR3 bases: TGTGCCAGCATCACTAGCGGGGGAAGCTCCTACGAGCAGTACGTC. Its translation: CASITSGGSSYEQYV.

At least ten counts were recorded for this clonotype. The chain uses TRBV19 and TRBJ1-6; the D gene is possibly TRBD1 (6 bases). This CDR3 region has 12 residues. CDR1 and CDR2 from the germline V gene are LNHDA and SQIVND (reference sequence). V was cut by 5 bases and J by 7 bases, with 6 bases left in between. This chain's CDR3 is CASSQGNSPLHF. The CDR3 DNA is TGTGCCAGTAGTCAGGGGAATTCACCCCTCCACTTT.

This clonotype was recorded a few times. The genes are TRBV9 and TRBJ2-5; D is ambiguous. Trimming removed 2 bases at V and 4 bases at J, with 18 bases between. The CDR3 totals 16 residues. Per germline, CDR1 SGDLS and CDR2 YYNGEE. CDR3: CASSVERWSYLETQYF. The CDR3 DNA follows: TGTGCCAGCAGCGTCGAAAGGTGGAGTTATTTAGAGACCCAGTACTTC.

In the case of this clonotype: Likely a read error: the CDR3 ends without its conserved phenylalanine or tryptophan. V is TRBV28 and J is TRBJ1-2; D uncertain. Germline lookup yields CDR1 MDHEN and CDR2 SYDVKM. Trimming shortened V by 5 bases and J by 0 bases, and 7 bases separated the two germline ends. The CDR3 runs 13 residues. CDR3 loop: CASSPSSNYGYTS. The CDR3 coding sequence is TGTGCCAGCAGTCCTAGTTCTAACTATGGCTACACCTCC.

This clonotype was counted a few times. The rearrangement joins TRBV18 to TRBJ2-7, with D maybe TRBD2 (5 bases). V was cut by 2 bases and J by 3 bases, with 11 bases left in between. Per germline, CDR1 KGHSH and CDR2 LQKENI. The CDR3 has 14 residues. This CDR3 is CASSPSGESYEQYF. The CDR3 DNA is TGTGCCAGCTCACCATCCGGGGAAAGCTACGAGCAGTACTTC.

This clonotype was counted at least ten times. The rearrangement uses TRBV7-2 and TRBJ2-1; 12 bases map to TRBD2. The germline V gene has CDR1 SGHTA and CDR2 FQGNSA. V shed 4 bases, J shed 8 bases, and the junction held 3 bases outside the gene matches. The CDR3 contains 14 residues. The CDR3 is CASSSTSGGYEQFF. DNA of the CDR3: TGTGCCAGCAGCTCGACTAGCGGGGGCTATGAGCAGTTCTTC.

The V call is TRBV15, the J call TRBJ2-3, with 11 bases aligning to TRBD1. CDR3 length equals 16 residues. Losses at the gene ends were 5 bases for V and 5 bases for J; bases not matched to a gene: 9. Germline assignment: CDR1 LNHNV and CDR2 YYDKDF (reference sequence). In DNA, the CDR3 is TGTGCCACCAGCCCAGGACAGGGGGCGATTTTAGATACGCAGTATTTT. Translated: CATSPGQGAILDTQYF.

CDR3 nucleotide sequence: TGCGCCAGCACCCCGAACGACAGGCCTACGAAGGAGCAGTACTTC. Its translation is CASTPNDRPTKEQYF. The V and J genes are TRBV23-1 and TRBJ2-7; D is perhaps TRBD1 (6 bases). TRBV23-1 is recorded as an ORF, its role being uncertain. The CDR3 is made up of 15 amino acids. Between the trimmed V and J ends, which lost 7 bases and 7 bases, there was a span of 23 bases.

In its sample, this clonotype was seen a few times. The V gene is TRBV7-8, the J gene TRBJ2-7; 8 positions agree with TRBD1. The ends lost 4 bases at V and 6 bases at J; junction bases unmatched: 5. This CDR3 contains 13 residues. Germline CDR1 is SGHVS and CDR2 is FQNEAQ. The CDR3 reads CASSSRTGREQYV. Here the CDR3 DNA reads TGTGCCAGCAGCTCCCGGACAGGGCGCGAGCAGTACGTC.

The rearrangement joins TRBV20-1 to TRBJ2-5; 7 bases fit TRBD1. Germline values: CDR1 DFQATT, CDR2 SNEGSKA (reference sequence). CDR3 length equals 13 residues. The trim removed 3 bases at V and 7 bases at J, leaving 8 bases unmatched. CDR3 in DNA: TGCAGTGCTAGGCACGGGACAGAAGGGACCCAGTACTTC. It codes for CSARHGTEGTQYF.